Reported below is one T cell receptor (beta chain). V was clipped by 3 bases and J by 5 bases; unmatched bases: 5. CDR3 length equals 14 residues. Germline V lookup: CDR1 MNHNS, CDR2 SASEGT. Authors' methods: Nucleated cell number was recorded as an estimate derived from reference gene primer amplification. The method was immunoSEQ multiplex PCR; TCRdb's version includes in-frame clones alone and lacks a portion of them. V, J and clone size derive from that table, while D and trimming were established from the DNA sequence. The table records about 400,000 clones, 80% to 90% of them present only once. This sample is part of a study of blood T cell repertoires in COVID-19. Whole-study context: Whether acute or convalescent, the COVID-19 samples came from the United States, Italy and Spain.

The chain links TRBV6-1 to TRBJ2-7; the match to TRBD1 covers 9 bases. The receptor was derived from a woman aged 55-69 years with COVID-19, enrolled during active disease. Sequenced material: peripheral blood. CDR3 sequence: CASSDGTGINEQYF. The CDR3 region has the DNA TGTGCCAGCAGTGACGGGACAGGGATCAACGAGCAGTACTTC.